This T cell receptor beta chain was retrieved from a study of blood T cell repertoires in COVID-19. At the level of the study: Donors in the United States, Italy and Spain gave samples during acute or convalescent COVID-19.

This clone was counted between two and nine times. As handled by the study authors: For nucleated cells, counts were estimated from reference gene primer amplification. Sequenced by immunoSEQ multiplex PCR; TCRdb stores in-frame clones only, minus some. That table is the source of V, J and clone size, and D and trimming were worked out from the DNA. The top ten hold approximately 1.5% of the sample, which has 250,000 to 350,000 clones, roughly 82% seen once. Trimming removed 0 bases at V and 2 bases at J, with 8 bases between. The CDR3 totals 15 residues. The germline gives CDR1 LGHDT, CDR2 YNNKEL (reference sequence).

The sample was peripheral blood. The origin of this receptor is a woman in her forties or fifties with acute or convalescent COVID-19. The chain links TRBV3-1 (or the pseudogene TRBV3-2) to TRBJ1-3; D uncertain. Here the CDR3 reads CASSQDTVPGNTIYF. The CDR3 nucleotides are TGTGCCAGCAGCCAAGATACAGTCCCTGGAAACACCATATATTTT.